This TCR beta chain emerged from a study of T cells in Graves' hyperthyroidism and ophthalmopathy. About the study: Upon initial diagnosis and before any treatment, peripheral blood was collected. The study's findings and limits: Ophthalmopathy could be told apart from stable hyperthyroidism with a 13 V-J model. With a median lead of around 6.7 months before onset, the model predicted ophthalmopathy.

V shed 3 bases and J 3 bases; nucleotides not matched to a gene: 4. CDR1 MDHEN and CDR2 SYDVKM come from the germline V gene. The CDR3 is made up of 14 amino acids. A note on this clonotype: Its target is unknown. A much larger clone differs by one base, so this may be a read error. The conserved phenylalanine or tryptophan is not found at the CDR3 terminus, so this likely reflects a read error.

Patients with uncontrolled infections, other autoimmune diseases, pregnancy or lactation were excluded. TCR beta CDR3 regions were amplified from RNA. When the TCR CDR3 underwent first-round RT-PCR, the HTBI primer set was used. TCRdb processed the multiplex PCR reads anew with MiXCR; each CDR3 protein has one entry. The table lists 500,000 to 750,000 distinct CDR3 sequences, 12% to 15% of them singletons. This sequence joins TRBV28 and TRBJ1-1; 7 nucleotides match TRBD1. Sequencing was done on a sample of blood. This TCR was sampled from a woman aged 18-29 years with Graves' ophthalmopathy. CDR3 residues: CASSFRGLYTEAFS. As DNA, the CDR3 is TGTGCCAGCAGTTTTAGGGGGCTTTACACTGAAGCTTTCTCT.